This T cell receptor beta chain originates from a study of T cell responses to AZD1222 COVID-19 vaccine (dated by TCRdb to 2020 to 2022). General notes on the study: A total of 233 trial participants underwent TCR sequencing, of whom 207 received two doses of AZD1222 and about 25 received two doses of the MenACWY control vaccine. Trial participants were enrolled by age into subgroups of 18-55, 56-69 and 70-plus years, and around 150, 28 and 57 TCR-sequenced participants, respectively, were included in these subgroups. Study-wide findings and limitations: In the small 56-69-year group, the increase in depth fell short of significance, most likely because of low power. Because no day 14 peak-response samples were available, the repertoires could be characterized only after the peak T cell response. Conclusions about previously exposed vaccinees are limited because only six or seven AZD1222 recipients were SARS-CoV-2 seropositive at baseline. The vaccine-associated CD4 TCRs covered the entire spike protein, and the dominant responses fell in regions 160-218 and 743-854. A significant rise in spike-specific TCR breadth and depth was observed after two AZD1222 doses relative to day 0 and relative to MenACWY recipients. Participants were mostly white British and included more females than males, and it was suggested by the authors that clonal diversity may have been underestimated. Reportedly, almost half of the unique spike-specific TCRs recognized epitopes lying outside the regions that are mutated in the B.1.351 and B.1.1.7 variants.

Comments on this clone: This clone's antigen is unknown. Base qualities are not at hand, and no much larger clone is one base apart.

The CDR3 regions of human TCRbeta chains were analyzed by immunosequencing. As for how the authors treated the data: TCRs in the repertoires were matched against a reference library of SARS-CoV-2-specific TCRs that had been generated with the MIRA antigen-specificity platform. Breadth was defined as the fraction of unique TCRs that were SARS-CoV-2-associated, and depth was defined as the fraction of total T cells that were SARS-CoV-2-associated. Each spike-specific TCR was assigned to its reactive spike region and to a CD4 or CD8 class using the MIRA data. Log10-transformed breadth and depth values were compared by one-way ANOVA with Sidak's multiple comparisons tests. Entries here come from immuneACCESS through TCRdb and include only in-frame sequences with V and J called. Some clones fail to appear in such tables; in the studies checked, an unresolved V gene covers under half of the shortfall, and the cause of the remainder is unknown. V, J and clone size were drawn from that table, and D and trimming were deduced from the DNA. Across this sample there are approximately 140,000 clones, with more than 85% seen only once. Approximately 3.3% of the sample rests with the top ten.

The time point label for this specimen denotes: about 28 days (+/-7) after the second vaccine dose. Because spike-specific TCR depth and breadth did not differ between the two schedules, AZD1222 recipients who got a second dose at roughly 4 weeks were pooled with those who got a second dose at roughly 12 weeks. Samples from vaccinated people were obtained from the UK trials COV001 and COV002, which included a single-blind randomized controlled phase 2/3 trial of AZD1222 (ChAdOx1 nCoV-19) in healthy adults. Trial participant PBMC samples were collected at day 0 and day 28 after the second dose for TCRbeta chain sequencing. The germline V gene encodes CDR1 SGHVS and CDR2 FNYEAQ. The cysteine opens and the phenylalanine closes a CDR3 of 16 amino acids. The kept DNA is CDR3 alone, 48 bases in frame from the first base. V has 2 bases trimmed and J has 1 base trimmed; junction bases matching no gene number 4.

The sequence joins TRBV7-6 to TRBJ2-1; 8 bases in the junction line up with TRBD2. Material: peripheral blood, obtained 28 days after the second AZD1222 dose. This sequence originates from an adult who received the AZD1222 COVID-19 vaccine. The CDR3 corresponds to CASSLRGRLSYNEQFF. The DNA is TGTGCCAGCAGCTTACGCGGGAGGTTATCCTACAATGAGCAGTTCTTC. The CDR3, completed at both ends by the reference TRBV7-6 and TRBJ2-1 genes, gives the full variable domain GAGVSQSPRYKVTKRGQDVALRCDPISGHVSLYWYRQALGQGPEFLTYFNYEAQQDKSGLPNDRFSAERPEGSISTLTIQRTEQRDSAMYRCASSLRGRLSYNEQFFGPGTRLTVL.